Below are 28 T cell receptor beta chains sequenced from a single sample in a study of shared clonotypes between healthy human individuals. Repertoires were generated with immunoSEQ multiplex PCR, while TCRdb's copy carries only in-frame clones and drops some. Of about 1 million clones listed, roughly 80% are singletons. Sequencing used memory CD4+ T cells sorted from blood. Subset reported: CD45RA-negative fraction. The receptors stem from a man aged 18 to 35 in good health.

This chain links TRBV2 with TRBJ1-5; 9 positions agree with TRBD1. The CDR3 length is 15 residues. Per the germline V gene, CDR1 is SNHLY and CDR2 is FYNNEI. V shed 6 bases, J shed 6 bases, and the junction held 9 bases outside the gene matches. The CDR3 region is CASRDTGGAGQPQHF. As DNA, the CDR3 is TGTGCCAGCAGAGATACAGGGGGCGCAGGTCAGCCCCAGCATTTT.

This clone showed up just a few times. The chain carries TRBV5-1 and TRBJ2-1, with a possible D match to TRBD2 (5 bases). Trimming took 2 bases from V and 2 from J, leaving 8 bases between them. The CDR3 is made up of 14 amino acids. The germline CDR1 and CDR2 sequences are SGHRS and YFSETQ. CDR3 bases: TGCGCCAGCAGCTTCGAGGGAACCTACAATGAGCAGTTCTTC. Translated: CASSFEGTYNEQFF.

J is TRBJ2-1 and V is TRBV7-2; 12 bases align to TRBD1. Germline CDR1 reads SGHTA; CDR2 reads FQGNSA. The CDR3 runs 15 residues. The J segment lost 9 bases and the V segment lost 5 bases, leaving 8 bases of the junction unmatched. The CDR3, as DNA: TGTGCCAGCAGCCTGGGACAGGGGGCTTGGAGTGAGCAGTTCTTC. As protein: CASSLGQGAWSEQFF.

This sequence joins TRBV5-1 and TRBJ2-3; 12 bases fit TRBD2. The length of the CDR3 is 16 residues. Germline CDR1 is SGHRS and CDR2 is YFSETQ. Trimming cost V 3 bases and J 3 bases; bases outside gene matches: 5. In nucleotides, the CDR3 is TGCGCCAGCAGCTATGGACTAGCGGGGAAAACAGATACGCAGTATTTT. Translation: CASSYGLAGKTDTQYF.

With regard to this clone: Distinct nucleotide sequences in the sample also encode this CDR3. J is TRBJ2-7 and V is TRBV5-1; 11 positions match TRBD1. Germline V gives CDR1 SGHRS, CDR2 YFSETQ. Trimming took 4 bases from V and 5 from J; bases not matched to a gene: 5. This CDR3 spans 14 amino acids. CDR3 DNA: TGCGCCAGCAGCCTGGGACAGGGGGTCGACGAGCAGTACTTC. Amino acids: CASSLGQGVDEQYF.

This chain joins TRBV6-1 and TRBJ1-1; no clear D gene. The CDR3 totals 13 residues. Per germline, CDR1 MNHNS and CDR2 SASEGT. V was shortened by 8 bases and J by 6 bases, with 16 bases between the two germline ends. The CDR3, as DNA: TGTGCCAGCCGGAACATAAGGTCGGCTGAAGCTTTCTTT. It codes for CASRNIRSAEAFF.

This clone was seen a few times. The V call is TRBV30, the J call TRBJ1-3, with no clear D. Germline assignment: CDR1 GTSNPN and CDR2 SVGIG (reference sequence). The CDR3 has 18 residues. Between the trimmed V and J ends, which lost 3 bases and 4 bases, there was a span of 25 bases. CDR3 amino acids: CAWRYSAGSGSSGNTIYF. The CDR3 nucleotides are TGTGCCTGGAGATATAGTGCCGGGTCAGGTAGTTCAGGAAACACCATATATTTT.

The V call is TRBV5-1, the J call TRBJ1-5; perhaps TRBD1 as D (6 bases). V was shortened by 0 bases and J by 2 bases, with 12 bases between the two germline ends. CDR3 size: 16 residues. Germline V gene sequence: CDR1 SGHRS, CDR2 YFSETQ. The CDR3 is CASSLEGGRGNQPQHF. The CDR3 bases are TGCGCCAGCAGCTTGGAAGGGGGACGGGGCAATCAGCCCCAGCATTTT.

This clone showed up just once. J is TRBJ2-3 and V is TRBV7-2; 7 nucleotides line up with TRBD1. V gave up 5 bases and J gave up 6 bases; unmatched junction bases: 11. The CDR3 loop spans 15 amino acids. In germline, CDR1 is SGHTA, CDR2 FQGNSA. The CDR3 sequence is CASSPPYRGYDTQYF. The DNA for the CDR3 is TGTGCCAGCAGCCCCCCATACAGGGGTTACGATACGCAGTATTTT.

A remark on this clone: This may be a read error, as it is one base from a much larger clone. Other DNA sequences within the sample encode an identical CDR3. This rearrangement joins TRBV5-5 to TRBJ2-5, with 10 bases that match TRBD1. Trimming at V came to 4 bases and at J to 2 bases, leaving 2 bases not matched to a gene. This CDR3 is 14 amino acids long. Germline loops: CDR1 SGHKS, CDR2 YYEKEE (reference sequence). The chain's CDR3 is CASSPGQGQETQYF. The CDR3 DNA sequence: TGTGCCAGCAGCCCGGGACAGGGGCAAGAGACCCAGTACTTC.

This clone is a singleton in its sample. J is TRBJ2-7 and V is TRBV30; a possible D gene is TRBD1 (6 bases). Germline loops: CDR1 GTSNPN, CDR2 SVGIG (reference sequence). There are 12 residues in the CDR3. V was trimmed by 7 bases and J by 3 bases, leaving 13 bases between them. The CDR3 spells CALRDIYYEQYF. The CDR3 DNA reads as TGTGCCTTACGGGACATTTACTACGAGCAGTACTTC.

The chain has TRBV29-1 and TRBJ2-2; weak D call: TRBD1 (5 bases). Germline V lookup: CDR1 SQVTM, CDR2 ANQGSEA. The CDR3 sequence is 16 residues long. Deletions cut 3 bases from V and 1 base from J, with 15 bases between. The CDR3 bases are TGCAGCGTTGACGGAGCAGGGTTTCTGAACACCGGGGAGCTGTTTTTT. Its translation: CSVDGAGFLNTGELFF.

The rearrangement joins TRBV10-2 to TRBJ2-5; 8 bases are a match to TRBD2. J lost 5 bases, V lost 6 bases, and 5 bases had no gene match. In germline, CDR1 is WSHSY, CDR2 SAAADI. CDR3 size: 13 residues. CDR3 region: CASRLAGPETQYF. CDR3 coding DNA: TGCGCCAGCAGGCTAGCGGGTCCCGAGACCCAGTACTTC.

This clone came up once. The V and J genes are TRBV4-1 and TRBJ1-4; D not resolved. This CDR3 region has 16 residues. CDR1 and CDR2 from the germline V gene are MGHRA and YSYEKL. Deletions cut 4 bases from V and 8 bases from J, with 20 bases between. CDR3 bases: TGCGCCAGCAGCCGGGAGAGAGGTCAGGTGCTCGAAAAACTGTTTTTT. It specifies CASSRERGQVLEKLFF.

V gene TRBV4-1 combines with J gene TRBJ2-5; 10 bases are a match to TRBD2. V gave up 0 bases and J gave up 6 bases; unmatched junction bases: 10. This CDR3 region has 17 residues. Germline CDR1 and CDR2: MGHRA and YSYEKL. CDR3 DNA sequence: TGCGCCAGCAGCCAAGAAATCAGCGGGAGGGCCGCAAAGACCCAGTACTTC. It encodes CASSQEISGRAAKTQYF.

The chain uses TRBV10-2 and TRBJ2-2; TRBD2 might be the D (6 bases). The CDR3 totals 13 residues. Trimming pared 6 bases from V and 4 bases from J, leaving 9 bases between. CDR1 is WSHSY and CDR2 is SAAADI in the germline V gene. The CDR3 sequence: CASRRGLTGELFF. DNA for the CDR3: TGCGCCAGCAGGCGGGGCCTCACCGGGGAGCTGTTTTTT.

This sequence joins TRBV5-6 and TRBJ1-1, with 8 positions matching TRBD1. Trimming at V came to 3 bases and at J to 1 base, leaving 2 bases not matched to a gene. The CDR3 totals 14 residues. Germline V CDR1 and CDR2: SGHDT, YYEEEE. As DNA, the CDR3 is TGTGCCAGCAGCTGGGACAGGAAGAACACTGAAGCTTTCTTT. Translating it yields CASSWDRKNTEAFF.

V and J are TRBV7-9 and TRBJ2-3, with D possibly being TRBD2 (5 bases). V lost 2 bases to trimming and J lost 0 bases, with 15 bases between them. CDR3 length equals 17 residues. The germline V gene has CDR1 SEHNR and CDR2 FQNEAQ (reference sequence). The CDR3 nucleotides read TGTGCCAGCAGCTTATCAGGTATCAGCGGTAGCACAGATACGCAGTATTTT. Protein sequence: CASSLSGISGSTDTQYF.

This clone was seen a few times. The rearrangement joins TRBV10-3 to TRBJ2-2; 7 nucleotides align to TRBD1. The CDR3 covers 13 residues. Germline CDR1 ENHRY, CDR2 SYGVKD. Unmatched junction bases numbered 1, after V lost 9 bases and J lost 0 bases. The CDR3 loop reads CAMGTANTGELFF. CDR3 sequence (DNA): TGTGCCATGGGGACAGCGAACACCGGGGAGCTGTTTTTT.

This clone has a single count. The genes are TRBV2 and TRBJ1-2; 8 nucleotides line up with TRBD1. Germline V gives CDR1 SNHLY, CDR2 FYNNEI. CDR3 length equals 15 residues. The junction had 10 bases not matched to a gene; V was cut back by 5 bases and J by 5 bases. CDR3 sequence reads: CASSLRSGTGYGYTF. CDR3 nucleotide sequence: TGTGCCAGCAGTTTGAGATCCGGGACAGGTTATGGCTACACCTTC.

The chain employs TRBV18 and TRBJ2-5, with 11 bases lining up with TRBD1. The CDR3 spans 16 residues. The germline gives CDR1 KGHSH, CDR2 LQKENI. The V gene end was trimmed by 2 bases and the J gene end by 4 bases; junction bases not matched to a gene: 6. This CDR3 reads CASSPVSGTGGETQYF. The DNA for the CDR3 is TGTGCCAGCTCACCAGTCTCCGGGACAGGGGGAGAGACCCAGTACTTC.

The V and J genes are TRBV5-1 and TRBJ2-7, with D possibly TRBD2 on 6 matching bases. CDR1 and CDR2 from the germline V gene are SGHRS and YFSETQ. V lost 5 bases and J lost 7, with 16 bases in between. The CDR3 is 13 residues long. The CDR3 DNA reads as TGCGCCAGCAGACACCCCGGTGCGGGGGAGCAGTACTTC. Protein sequence: CASRHPGAGEQYF.

The chain couples TRBV21-1 to TRBJ1-5; the D segment call TRBD1 is taken from the table without a DNA check. TRBV21-1 constitutes a pseudogene. CDR3 length equals 21 residues. The CDR3 nucleotides read TGTGCCAGCAGCAAAGGGGTCGAGCAGGGGTCTAAGCCGTATAGCAATCAGCCCCAGCATTTT. The encoded protein is CASSKGVEQGSKPYSNQPQHF.

The genes are TRBV9 and TRBJ1-2; D is possibly TRBD1 (6 bases). The CDR3 is made up of 14 amino acids. Per the germline V gene, CDR1 is SGDLS and CDR2 is YYNGEE. The germline V and J ends were trimmed by 3 bases and 8 bases, with 17 bases remaining between them. The CDR3 DNA sequence: TGTGCCAGCAGCGCGGACGCTATTACAGGGGGCTACACCTTC. Its translation is CASSADAITGGYTF.

The chain carries TRBV10-3 and TRBJ2-7; 7 nucleotides line up with TRBD1. V gave up 1 base and J gave up 6 bases; unmatched junction bases: 9. Germline V lookup: CDR1 ENHRY, CDR2 SYGVKD. The CDR3 loop spans 15 amino acids. Here the CDR3 reads CAISEYDRDTSEQYF. CDR3 DNA: TGTGCCATCAGTGAGTACGACAGGGACACAAGCGAGCAGTACTTC.

The CDR3 sequence: CASSNPGLAGALRGTGELFF. CDR3 in DNA: TGTGCCAGCAGCAATCCGGGACTAGCGGGGGCTCTTAGAGGCACCGGGGAGCTGTTTTTT. The chain couples TRBV7-6 to TRBJ2-2, with 14 bases aligning to TRBD2. With V trimmed by 5 bases and J by 4 bases, 15 bases remained unmatched. The CDR3 runs to 20 residues. The germline V gene has CDR1 SGHVS and CDR2 FNYEAQ.

This clone was detected only a few times. V usage is TRBV9 and J usage is TRBJ1-4; D gene unclear. Germline CDR1 SGDLS, CDR2 YYNGEE. V was clipped by 4 bases and J by 0 bases, with 7 bases between them. The CDR3 covers 14 residues. CDR3 sequence: CASSTSATNEKLFF. CDR3 DNA sequence: TGTGCCAGCAGCACCAGCGCAACTAATGAAAAACTGTTTTTT. Looking up the rest from reference TRBV9 and TRBJ1-4 gives the full variable domain: DSGVTQTPKHLITATGQRVTLRCSPRSGDLSVYWYQQSLDQGLQFLIQYYNGEERAKGNILERFSAQQFPDLHSELNLSSLELGDSALYFCASSTSATNEKLFFGSGTQLSVL.

On this clone: The same CDR3 is also encoded by other DNA sequences in this sample. The rearrangement uses TRBV18 and TRBJ1-1; no reliable D call. From germline, CDR1 is KGHSH and CDR2 LQKENI. V shed 3 bases and J shed 3 bases, with 5 bases lying between them. The CDR3 sequence is 12 residues long. CDR3 coding DNA: TGTGCCAGCTCACCGGGAGACACTGAAGCTTTCTTT. This translates into CASSPGDTEAFF.